These 31 T cell receptor beta chains share one sample of origin, sequenced in a study of T cell responses to AZD1222 COVID-19 vaccine. TCRdb's table, derived via immunoSEQ multiplex PCR, lists solely in-frame clones and lacks some. This sample has approximately 90,000 clones, with roughly nine tenths found just once. The source material was peripheral blood, sampled on day 0 of AZD1222 vaccination. These receptors originate from an adult in good health.

The J gene is TRBJ1-1, the V gene TRBV28; a weak D match, TRBD1 (5 bases). Per germline, CDR1 MDHEN and CDR2 SYDVKM. This CDR3 region has 10 residues. V lost 10 bases and J 4 bases, leaving 7 bases between the germline ends. DNA for the CDR3: TGTGCCACCGGGGGCACTGAAGCTTTCTTT. Residues: CATGGTEAFF.

This chain links TRBV5-1 with TRBJ2-1; D ambiguous. The germline gives CDR1 SGHRS, CDR2 YFSETQ. Trimming stripped 2 bases from V and 6 bases from J, with 6 bases between. The CDR3 runs 12 residues. CDR3 region: CASSFWSNEQFF. The CDR3 DNA reads as TGCGCCAGCAGCTTTTGGAGCAATGAGCAGTTCTTC.

The chain couples TRBV7-3 to TRBJ2-6; TRBD1 might be the D (5 bases). CDR3 length: 16 amino acids. Germline CDR1 is SGHTA and CDR2 is FQGTGA. The V gene lost 5 bases and the J gene lost 4 bases, with 15 bases spanning the gap. CDR3 bases: TGTGCCAGCAGCGCCGACTCAGGGTCGGGGGCCAACGTCCTGACTTTC. Amino acids: CASSADSGSGANVLTF. Looking up the rest from reference TRBV7-3 and TRBJ2-6 gives the full variable domain: GAGVSQTPSNKVTEKGKYVELRCDPISGHTALYWYRQSLGQGPEFLIYFQGTGAADDSGLPNDRFFAVRPEGSVSTLKIQRTERGDSAVYLCASSADSGSGANVLTFGAGSRLTVL.

CDR3 coding DNA: TGTGCCAGTCAGAACAGGGCTTTTCCTGAAGCTTTCTTT. Translating it yields CASQNRAFPEAFF. The J gene is TRBJ1-1, the V gene TRBV19; D might be TRBD1 (6 bases). Germline-derived CDR1 and CDR2 are LNHDA and SQIVND (reference sequence). Trimming took off 8 bases at V and 6 bases at J, with 16 bases between the two ends. The CDR3 loop spans 13 amino acids.

This clone was seen only once. CDR3 loop: CASSYHDSGLSTEAFF. The CDR3 DNA sequence: TGTGCCAGCAGCTATCACGACTCAGGGCTTAGCACTGAAGCTTTCTTT. This chain links TRBV7-6 with TRBJ1-1, with D possibly matching TRBD1 (5 bases). CDR1 and CDR2 (germline): SGHVS, FNYEAQ. The CDR3 spans 16 residues. V gave up 4 bases and J gave up 4 bases, with 19 bases separating them.

The rearrangement joins TRBV28 to TRBJ2-1; 7 nucleotides align to TRBD1. The V gene's germline CDR1 is MDHEN and CDR2 SYDVKM. The CDR3 is 15 residues long. V shed 8 bases and J 4 bases; nucleotides not matched to a gene: 11. In DNA form, the CDR3 reads TGTGCCAGCGAGAACAGGGGCGCGGGTTACAATGAGCAGTTCTTC. Protein: CASENRGAGYNEQFF.

This chain joins TRBV5-5 and TRBJ1-3, with TRBD1 matching 7 bases. There are 17 residues in the CDR3. Germline trimming cut 4 bases from V and 0 bases from J; bases unmatched to any gene: 10. Germline values: CDR1 SGHKS, CDR2 YYEKEE (reference sequence). CDR3 sequence reads: CASSTRQGIGSGNTIYF. In DNA, the CDR3 is TGTGCCAGCAGCACCAGACAGGGAATCGGCTCTGGAAACACCATATATTTT. The entire variable domain, with the rest obtained from reference TRBV5-5 and TRBJ1-3, is as follows: DAGVTQSPTHLIKTRGQQVTLRCSPISGHKSVSWYQQVLGQGPQFIFQYYEKEERGRGNFPDRFSARQFPNYSSELNVNALLLGDSALYLCASSTRQGIGSGNTIYFGEGSWLTVV.

This sequence joins TRBV19 and TRBJ1-2; D call uncertain. V was pared by 1 base and J by 8 bases, with 8 bases between. The CDR3 is 12 amino acids. The germline CDR1 and CDR2 sequences are LNHDA and SQIVND (reference sequence). DNA of the CDR3: TGTGCCAGTAGTATAGCCTCTTGGGGCTACACCTTC. Protein product: CASSIASWGYTF.

The rearrangement uses TRBV7-2 and TRBJ1-4; D is uncertain. The CDR3 extends over 16 amino acids. V lost 5 bases and J lost 0, with 13 bases in between. From germline, CDR1 is SGHTA and CDR2 FQGNSA. The CDR3 here is CASSLRRASTNEKLFF. CDR3 in DNA: TGTGCCAGCAGCCTCCGGCGGGCCTCAACTAATGAAAAACTGTTTTTT.

The rearrangement links TRBV7-6 to TRBJ2-1; TRBD2 matches 11 bases. Germline V gene data show CDR1 as SGHVS and CDR2 as FNYEAQ. This CDR3 is built from 18 residues. Germline trimming cut 5 bases from V and 6 bases from J; bases unmatched to any gene: 15. In DNA, the CDR3 is TGTGCCAGCAGCGCGGCGGGGACTAGCGGCCCCCTAGGCAATGAGCAGTTCTTC. Translating it yields CASSAAGTSGPLGNEQFF.

A word on this clone: Other DNA sequences in the same sample also yield this CDR3. The rearrangement uses TRBV5-1 and TRBJ1-6, with a possible D match to TRBD1 (5 bases). From germline, CDR1 is SGHRS and CDR2 YFSETQ. The CDR3 contains 16 residues. Trimming stripped 0 bases from V and 7 bases from J, with 14 bases between. Written as DNA, the CDR3 is TGCGCCAGCAGCTTGGATCCGGGCGGGGGAAATTCACCCCTCCACTTT. Translated: CASSLDPGGGNSPLHF.

The chain joins TRBV7-3 to TRBJ2-1, with TRBD2 matching over 10 bases. Germline loops: CDR1 SGHTA, CDR2 FQGTGA. The CDR3 extends over 15 amino acids. Germline trimming cut 4 bases from V and 8 bases from J; bases unmatched to any gene: 8. The DNA of the CDR3 is TGTGCCAGCAGCTCCGAGCGGGGGGGCCAGTATGAGCAGTTCTTC. Encoded protein: CASSSERGGQYEQFF.

In nucleotides, the CDR3 is TGTGCCAGTAGTAATACCGGGACAGGGGGCGGCGGCGGCTACACCTTC. Translating gives CASSNTGTGGGGGYTF. The gene calls are TRBV19 and TRBJ1-2; TRBD1 matches at 12 bases. The CDR3 covers 16 residues. In germline, CDR1 is LNHDA, CDR2 SQIVND (reference sequence). V gave up 4 bases and J gave up 8 bases; unmatched junction bases: 11.

The chain recombines TRBV28 with TRBJ2-5; D remains ambiguous. The CDR3 has 15 amino acids. The germline V gene has CDR1 MDHEN and CDR2 SYDVKM. V lost 2 bases, J lost 9 bases, and 19 bases lay in between. The CDR3 loop is CASSLGDTPGRAQYF. The CDR3 DNA sequence: TGTGCCAGCAGTTTAGGAGACACGCCTGGCCGGGCCCAGTACTTC.

The chain joins TRBV4-1 to TRBJ1-1; D possibly corresponds to TRBD1 (6 bases). Germline CDR1 and CDR2: MGHRA and YSYEKL. Trimming left V 5 bases short and J 2 bases short, with 15 bases between. The CDR3 length is 15 residues. Written as DNA, the CDR3 is TGCGCCAGCAGCTTCGACAGGCGGGGAAACACTGAAGCTTTCTTT. Its protein is CASSFDRRGNTEAFF.

The V gene is TRBV28, the J gene TRBJ1-4; D is possibly TRBD1 (6 bases). V was clipped by 10 bases and J by 8 bases, with 23 bases between them. The CDR3 has 15 residues. Germline V lookup: CDR1 MDHEN, CDR2 SYDVKM. CDR3 coding DNA: TGTGCCACGCGACCACCAGGGCCGGGGACAGAAAAACTGTTTTTT. It codes for CATRPPGPGTEKLFF.

The chain uses TRBV7-8 and TRBJ2-6, with D unresolved. The CDR3 is 18 residues long. Looked up from germline, CDR1 is SGHVS and CDR2 is FQNEAQ. With 5 bases removed from V and 0 bases from J, the gap between germline ends came to 17 bases. CDR3 protein: CASSPYSRAASGANVLTF. The DNA of the CDR3 is TGTGCCAGCAGCCCCTACAGCCGCGCGGCCTCTGGGGCCAACGTCCTGACTTTC.

The CDR3 sequence: CASSRRDNTEAFF. The CDR3 DNA is TGTGCCAGTAGCCGACGGGATAACACTGAAGCTTTCTTT. V is TRBV19 and J is TRBJ1-1; D not resolved. CDR1 LNHDA and CDR2 SQIVND come from the germline V gene (reference sequence). Trimming took 6 bases from V and 2 from J, leaving 10 bases between them. The CDR3 is 13 amino acids.

The rearrangement uses TRBV6-1 and TRBJ2-7; perhaps TRBD1 as D (6 bases). This CDR3 is 15 amino acids long. CDR1 is MNHNS and CDR2 is SASEGT in the germline V gene. V dropped 0 bases and J dropped 0 bases, with 9 bases sitting between them. Here the CDR3 DNA reads TGTGCCAGCAGTGAAGCTCGGGACATCTCCTACGAGCAGTACTTC. Encoded protein: CASSEARDISYEQYF.

The rearrangement joins TRBV27 to TRBJ2-2; D gene uncertain. The CDR3 length is 16 residues. V lost 0 bases and J lost 2, with 10 bases in between. CDR1 and CDR2 (germline): MNHEY, SMNVEV (reference sequence). DNA for the CDR3: TGTGCCAGCAGTTTATCACCTTTATTAAACACCGGGGAGCTGTTTTTT. Protein: CASSLSPLLNTGELFF.

The chain recombines TRBV19 with TRBJ2-7, with 8 bases matching TRBD1. Losses at the gene ends were 4 bases for V and 7 bases for J; bases not matched to a gene: 9. CDR1 and CDR2 (germline): LNHDA, SQIVND (reference sequence). The CDR3 sequence is 14 residues long. CDR3: CASSRGDRQEEQYF. CDR3 coding DNA: TGTGCCAGTAGTAGAGGGGACAGGCAGGAAGAGCAGTACTTC.

V gene TRBV5-1 combines with J gene TRBJ2-1; D might be TRBD2 (8 bases). Germline V gene lookup returns CDR1 SGHRS and CDR2 YFSETQ. Deletions cut 4 bases from V and 1 base from J, with 12 bases between. The CDR3 is 15 amino acids. CDR3 protein: CASSVAGQSYNEQFF. The DNA of the CDR3 is TGCGCCAGCAGCGTAGCGGGACAGTCCTACAATGAGCAGTTCTTC. Based on the CDR3 plus reference TRBV5-1 and TRBJ2-1, the full variable domain is KAGVTQTPRYLIKTRGQQVTLSCSPISGHRSVSWYQQTPGQGLQFLFEYFSETQRNKGNFPGRFSGRQFSNSRSEMNVSTLELGDSALYLCASSVAGQSYNEQFFGPGTRLTVL.

This rearrangement joins TRBV12-3 or TRBV12-4 to TRBJ2-5; the D is unclear. V lost 9 bases, J lost 5 bases, and 13 bases lay in between. The CDR3 covers 12 residues. CDR3 sequence reads: CASRSSRETQYF. CDR3 DNA sequence: TGTGCCAGTAGGAGCTCCCGGGAGACCCAGTACTTC.

The V gene is TRBV19, the J gene TRBJ1-2; D unclear. The CDR3 sequence is 15 residues long. Trimming took off 5 bases at V and 7 bases at J, with 20 bases between the two ends. Germline loops: CDR1 LNHDA, CDR2 SQIVND (reference sequence). For the CDR3, the DNA is TGTGCCAGTAGTTTAAGCCGGGCCCCGGGGTTTGGCTACACCTTC. Amino acids: CASSLSRAPGFGYTF.

The gene calls are TRBV5-1 and TRBJ1-2, with D perhaps TRBD1 (6 bases). In germline, CDR1 is SGHRS, CDR2 YFSETQ. The germline V and J ends were trimmed by 7 bases and 8 bases, with 21 bases remaining between them. The CDR3 length is 14 residues. The CDR3 region is CASQATGQNSGYTF. The CDR3 DNA sequence: TGCGCCAGCCAAGCTACGGGACAAAACTCGGGCTACACCTTC. Full variable domain (outside the CDR3, taken from reference TRBV5-1 and TRBJ1-2): KAGVTQTPRYLIKTRGQQVTLSCSPISGHRSVSWYQQTPGQGLQFLFEYFSETQRNKGNFPGRFSGRQFSNSRSEMNVSTLELGDSALYLCASQATGQNSGYTFGSGTRLTVV.

J is TRBJ2-5 and V is TRBV6-1; 13 bases line up with TRBD2. J was trimmed by 7 bases and V by 2 bases; bases with no gene match: 4. The CDR3 has 15 residues. Germline CDR1 is MNHNS and CDR2 is SASEGT. The CDR3 is CASSETSGGAGTQYF. DNA of the CDR3: TGTGCCAGCAGTGAAACTAGCGGGGGGGCGGGGACCCAGTACTTC.

The rearrangement uses TRBV7-2 and TRBJ1-3; the D gene is possibly TRBD1 (6 bases). The CDR3 spans 15 residues. CDR1 SGHTA and CDR2 FQGNSA come from the germline V gene. V was clipped by 6 bases and J by 1 base, with 13 bases between them. The CDR3 DNA sequence: TGTGCCAGCAGGGGTCGCAGGGGTTCTGGAAACACCATATATTTT. Translation gives CASRGRRGSGNTIYF.

The chain carries TRBV3-1 (or the pseudogene TRBV3-2) and TRBJ2-1; 7 bases map to TRBD2. The CDR3 is 14 residues long. Germline V gene sequence: CDR1 LGHDT, CDR2 YNNKEL (reference sequence). Unmatched junction bases numbered 7, after V lost 4 bases and J lost 7 bases. CDR3 DNA sequence: TGTGCCAGCAGCCTCGATCGGACTAGAAATGAGCAGTTCTTC. Its translation: CASSLDRTRNEQFF.

The rearrangement links TRBV28 to TRBJ1-2; 7 bases fit TRBD1. This CDR3 is 14 amino acids long. Looked up from germline, CDR1 is MDHEN and CDR2 is SYDVKM. Unmatched junction bases numbered 5, after V lost 6 bases and J lost 1 base. This CDR3 reads CASRPTGVNYGYTF. The CDR3, as DNA: TGTGCCAGCAGACCCACAGGGGTTAACTATGGCTACACCTTC.

This chain connects TRBV28 to TRBJ2-7; D might be TRBD1 or TRBD2, each matching 5 bases. Between the trimmed V and J ends, which lost 5 bases and 11 bases, there was a span of 13 bases. Germline values: CDR1 MDHEN, CDR2 SYDVKM. The CDR3 contains 11 residues. The CDR3: CASSRDLGEYF. CDR3 sequence (DNA): TGTGCCAGCAGTAGGGACCTAGGGGAGTACTTC.

The genes are TRBV7-9 and TRBJ2-7; D unclear. V was clipped by 1 base and J by 2 bases, with 9 bases between them. The CDR3 has 14 amino acids. The germline V gene encodes CDR1 SEHNR and CDR2 FQNEAQ (reference sequence). The CDR3 nucleotides are TGTGCCAGCAGCTTAGGCGGCAGAGCCTACGAGCAGTACTTC. This encodes CASSLGGRAYEQYF.